This T cell receptor beta chain stems from a study of Graves' ophthalmopathy and Graves' hyperthyroidism. Whole-study context: Peripheral blood was gathered at first diagnosis, ahead of any treatment whatsoever.

Germline V gives CDR1 SGHTA, CDR2 FQGNSA. Trimming stripped 4 bases from V and 3 bases from J, with 7 bases between. This CDR3 has 13 amino acids. Beta-chain TCR CDR3 regions were amplified from RNA transcripts. Following a first-round RT-PCR that used HTBI primers, a second-round multiplex PCR was carried out. TCRdb used MiXCR to reprocess the multiplex PCR reads, holding one entry per CDR3 protein. The table lists roughly 700,000 distinct CDR3 sequences, 40% of them singletons. Concerning this clonotype: This sequence may be a read error, since a much larger clone differs from it by one base. As the CDR3 is not closed by the conserved phenylalanine or tryptophan, this likely results from a read error.

This clonotype originated in an adult man with Graves' ophthalmopathy. Sequencing was carried out using peripheral blood. The chain combines TRBV7-2 with TRBJ1-3, with TRBD1 as a possible D gene (5 bases). The CDR3 sequence is CASSWGRGNTIYL. CDR3 nucleotide sequence: TGTGCCAGCAGCTGGGGCCGTGGAAACACCATATATCTT.